These 32 T cell receptor beta chains originate from one sample sequenced in a study of T cells after posttransplantation cyclophosphamide. Treatment was busulfan-fludarabine conditioning, a marrow graft, and cyclophosphamide on days +3 and +4. Generated by immunoSEQ multiplex PCR, the TCRdb table keeps only in-frame clones and is missing some. The sample shows some 9,700 clones, around 80% of them seen only once. Specimen: PBMCs, collected 1,800 to 2,000 days after a stem cell transplant with posttransplant cyclophosphamide. These receptors all stem from a female patient aged 40 to 55 who received an allogeneic stem cell transplant from a related donor, was CMV-positive, and had no GVHD. Some T cells may trace back to the graft donor.

Notes on this clone: Other nucleotide sequences in the sample specify the same CDR3. The V call is TRBV5-1, the J call TRBJ2-7; 8 bases are shared with TRBD1. The germline V gene encodes CDR1 SGHRS and CDR2 YFSETQ. Germline trimming cut 0 bases from V and 6 bases from J; bases unmatched to any gene: 8. The CDR3 covers 15 residues. The CDR3 nucleotides read TGCGCCAGCAGCTTGGCCTTTGGACAGGGCGGCGAGCAGTACTTC. Protein: CASSLAFGQGGEQYF.

This chain connects TRBV5-6 to TRBJ2-2; 10 bases agree with TRBD2. The CDR3 runs to 16 residues. CDR1 and CDR2 (germline): SGHDT, YYEEEE. Trimming cost V 4 bases and J 7 bases; bases outside gene matches: 10. In DNA, the CDR3 is TGTGCCAGCAGCCCGACCAGCGGGGGGGCGGGCGGGGAGCTGTTTTTT. Amino acids: CASSPTSGGAGGELFF.

V gene TRBV6-5 combines with J gene TRBJ2-7, with 10 bases identical to TRBD1. Germline values: CDR1 MNHEY, CDR2 SVGAGI. This CDR3 region has 14 residues. Trimming cost V 5 bases and J 2 bases; bases outside gene matches: 3. The CDR3 protein is CASSRQGATYEQYF. DNA for the CDR3: TGTGCCAGCAGTAGACAGGGGGCCACCTACGAGCAGTACTTC.

CDR3 protein: CASSSRGNQPQHF. CDR3 DNA: TGTGCCAGCAGCTCCCGGGGGAATCAGCCCCAGCATTTT. The chain joins TRBV7-2 to TRBJ1-5; a weak D match, TRBD1 (5 bases). Germline-derived CDR1 and CDR2 are SGHTA and FQGNSA. The V end lost 4 bases, the J end lost 4 bases, and 8 bases lay between the germline ends. This CDR3 is 13 amino acids long.

This clone was picked up one time. CDR3 amino acids: CASSLTQAGNEQFF. CDR3 in DNA: TGTGCCAGCAGTTTAACACAGGCAGGGAATGAGCAGTTCTTC. The rearrangement uses TRBV27 and TRBJ2-1; a weak D match, TRBD1 (5 bases). Trimming removed 2 bases at V and 7 bases at J, with 12 bases between. The germline V gene has CDR1 MNHEY and CDR2 SMNVEV (reference sequence). The CDR3 is 14 residues long.

This sequence joins TRBV5-6 and TRBJ2-3, with TRBD2 matching over 9 bases. The CDR3 has 16 amino acids. The V and J ends lost 0 bases and 4 bases, in that order; junction bases with no gene match: 6. Per germline, CDR1 SGHDT and CDR2 YYEEEE. The CDR3 loop is CASSLVAAGGSDTQYF. CDR3 in DNA: TGTGCCAGCAGCTTGGTCGCAGCGGGGGGTTCAGATACGCAGTATTTT.

V usage is TRBV7-2 and J usage is TRBJ2-1; TRBD2 matches 14 bases. With 5 bases clipped from V and 15 bases from J, the junction kept 15 bases outside the gene matches. Germline V gives CDR1 SGHTA, CDR2 FQGNSA. The CDR3 sequence is 16 residues long. In nucleotides, the CDR3 is TGTGCCAGCAGCCCCCTAGTAAGACTAGCGGGGGGGGCGAGGTTCTTC. It yields the protein CASSPLVRLAGGARFF.

The genes are TRBV10-3 and TRBJ2-7; TRBD1 matches at 11 bases. Germline CDR1 ENHRY, CDR2 SYGVKD. V shed 4 bases, J shed 4 bases, and the junction held 3 bases outside the gene matches. CDR3 length: 14 amino acids. The chain's CDR3 is CAISGDRGFYEQYF. CDR3 DNA: TGTGCCATCAGTGGGGACAGGGGGTTTTACGAGCAGTACTTC.

The CDR3 protein is CSVPLGGALADTQYF. The CDR3 DNA follows: TGCAGCGTCCCCCTTGGCGGGGCGCTGGCAGATACGCAGTATTTT. The chain combines TRBV29-1 with TRBJ2-3; possible D gene TRBD2, 6 bases. CDR1 and CDR2 (germline): SQVTM, ANQGSEA. V shed 6 bases and J shed 4 bases, with 20 bases lying between them. The CDR3 runs to 15 residues.

The chain recombines TRBV28 with TRBJ2-7; 7 nucleotides agree with TRBD1. This CDR3 is 14 amino acids long. Per the germline V gene, CDR1 is MDHEN and CDR2 is SYDVKM. V was pared by 7 bases and J by 3 bases, with 9 bases of the junction left unmatched. The CDR3 spells CASTYPGTDYEQYF. The CDR3 DNA sequence: TGTGCCAGCACTTACCCCGGGACAGACTACGAGCAGTACTTC.

This chain links TRBV25-1 with TRBJ1-6, with 12 bases aligning to TRBD1. The length of the CDR3 is 16 residues. Losses at the gene ends were 5 bases for V and 6 bases for J; bases not matched to a gene: 5. The germline V gene encodes CDR1 MGHDK and CDR2 SYGVNS. The CDR3 DNA follows: TGTGCCAGCAGTCAGGGACAGGGGGCGTTTAATTCACCCCTCCACTTT. Amino acid sequence: CASSQGQGAFNSPLHF.

This clone was detected once. The chain employs TRBV4-2 and TRBJ1-2; the D gene is possibly TRBD1 (5 bases). V lost 3 bases, J lost 8 bases, and 13 bases lay in between. Per the germline V gene, CDR1 is LGHNA and CDR2 is YNFKEQ. The CDR3 covers 13 residues. This CDR3 reads CASSQYQGLGYTF. In DNA form, the CDR3 reads TGTGCCAGCAGCCAGTATCAGGGACTCGGCTACACCTTC.

Only a few counts were recorded for this clone. This rearrangement joins TRBV7-9 to TRBJ2-7, with 8 bases identical to TRBD1. CDR3 length equals 14 residues. Germline CDR1 SEHNR, CDR2 FQNEAQ (reference sequence). V shed 6 bases, J shed 2 bases, and the junction held 6 bases outside the gene matches. The CDR3 nucleotides are TGTGCCAGCAGAGAGACAGGGGAAACCTACGAGCAGTACTTC. Its protein is CASRETGETYEQYF.

This clone was found a few times. The chain recombines TRBV19 with TRBJ2-1; TRBD2 agrees at 14 bases. Germline CDR1 and CDR2: LNHDA and SQIVND (reference sequence). The length of the CDR3 is 17 residues. Trimming at V came to 6 bases and at J to 0 bases, leaving 4 bases not matched to a gene. The CDR3 DNA follows: TGTGCCAGTAGCCGGACTAGCGGGGGGAGCTCCTACAATGAGCAGTTCTTC. The encoded protein is CASSRTSGGSSYNEQFF. The whole variable domain, filled in from reference TRBV19 and TRBJ2-1, reads DGGITQSPKYLFRKEGQNVTLSCEQNLNHDAMYWYRQDPGQGLRLIYYSQIVNDFQKGDIAEGYSVSREKKESFPLTVTSAQKNPTAFYLCASSRTSGGSSYNEQFFGPGTRLTVL.

Concerning this clone: One end of the junction fails to match germline, which may point to a read error. The chain is built from TRBV7-7 and TRBJ2-2, with TRBD1 matching over 7 bases. This CDR3 region has 14 residues. Germline loops: CDR1 SSHAT, CDR2 FNYEAQ (reference sequence). This chain's CDR3 is CASSRDRNTGELFF. CDR3 DNA sequence: TGTGCTAGCAGTAGGGACAGAAACACCGGGGAGCTGTTTTTT.

The DNA for the CDR3 is TGTGCCAGCAGCTCTACAGGGACCGGGGAGCTGTTTTTT. This sequence encodes CASSSTGTGELFF. V gene TRBV7-2 combines with J gene TRBJ2-2, with D possibly matching TRBD1 (6 bases). Germline V gene lookup returns CDR1 SGHTA and CDR2 FQGNSA. The CDR3 runs to 13 residues. Trimming stripped 4 bases from V and 5 bases from J, with 8 bases between.

V usage is TRBV7-2 and J usage is TRBJ2-7, with 10 bases aligning to TRBD1. The junction had 8 bases not matched to a gene; V was cut back by 5 bases and J by 4 bases. Germline CDR1 and CDR2: SGHTA and FQGNSA. This CDR3 is built from 15 residues. The CDR3 reads CASSRQGALRYEQYF. As DNA, the CDR3 is TGTGCCAGCAGCAGACAGGGGGCGCTGAGGTACGAGCAGTACTTC.

The chain employs TRBV9 and TRBJ1-5; the match to TRBD1 covers 8 bases. This CDR3 is 13 amino acids long. V dropped 0 bases and J dropped 13; count of bases not matched to a gene: 6. CDR1 SGDLS and CDR2 YYNGEE come from the germline V gene. CDR3 DNA sequence: TGTGCCAGCAGCGTAGCTACGACAGGGGCACAGCATTTT. It specifies CASSVATTGAQHF.

The V gene is TRBV29-1, the J gene TRBJ1-2; 11 bases match TRBD1. With 5 bases clipped from V and 1 base from J, the junction kept 3 bases outside the gene matches. This CDR3 comprises 14 residues. CDR1 and CDR2 from the germline V gene are SQVTM and ANQGSEA. DNA for the CDR3: TGCAGCGTTCAGGACAGGGGGCATAACTATGGCTACACCTTC. Translated, it gives CSVQDRGHNYGYTF.

This clone was seen only a few times. The chain is built from TRBV12-2 and TRBJ1-6. TRBV12-2 is noted as a pseudogene. This CDR3 is built from 16 residues. The CDR3 is CASRLLVGGRGSPLHF. As DNA, the CDR3 is TGTGCAAGTCGCTTATTGGTCGGCGGAAGAGGTTCACCCCTCCACTTT.

The chain is built from TRBV19 and TRBJ1-3, with D uncertain. The ends were cut back, 5 bases at V and 0 bases at J, with 8 bases in the middle. Germline CDR1 and CDR2: LNHDA and SQIVND (reference sequence). CDR3 length: 14 amino acids. Written as DNA, the CDR3 is TGTGCCAGTAGTTCCGTTTCCTCTGGAAACACCATATATTTT. It is translated as CASSSVSSGNTIYF.

This chain links TRBV27 with TRBJ1-1; D gene uncertain. Germline V gene sequence: CDR1 MNHEY, CDR2 SMNVEV (reference sequence). Between the trimmed V and J ends, which lost 8 bases and 5 bases, there was a span of 15 bases. The CDR3 extends over 13 amino acids. This CDR3 reads CASRRGEWTEAFF. The CDR3 region has the DNA TGTGCCAGCCGCCGGGGAGAGTGGACTGAAGCTTTCTTT.

This clone was observed a single time. This chain joins TRBV5-1 and TRBJ1-4; 7 bases agree with TRBD1. V shed 5 bases, J shed 0 bases, and the junction held 4 bases outside the gene matches. Germline assignment: CDR1 SGHRS and CDR2 YFSETQ. The CDR3 covers 15 residues. This CDR3 is CASRVGTATNEKLFF. Written as DNA, the CDR3 is TGCGCCAGCAGGGTGGGGACAGCAACTAATGAAAAACTGTTTTTT.

This clone was observed once. The chain is built from TRBV27 and TRBJ2-7; TRBD1 aligns across 8 bases. The CDR3 covers 15 residues. Germline lookup yields CDR1 MNHEY and CDR2 SMNVEV (reference sequence). With 5 bases clipped from V and 4 bases from J, the junction kept 10 bases outside the gene matches. The CDR3 loop is CASSPNRGWKYEQYF. CDR3 coding DNA: TGTGCCAGCAGTCCGAACAGGGGGTGGAAATACGAGCAGTACTTC.

The V gene is TRBV5-5, the J gene TRBJ2-1; 10 bases map to TRBD1. Germline V gene data show CDR1 as SGHKS and CDR2 as YYEKEE (reference sequence). Unmatched junction bases numbered 4, after V lost 0 bases and J lost 10 bases. The CDR3 consists of 14 residues. The DNA of the CDR3 is TGTGCCAGCAGCTTGGGACAGGGGGCAAAAGAGCAGTTCTTC. It specifies CASSLGQGAKEQFF.

As DNA, the CDR3 is TGTGCCAGCAGTTTCTCTGTGGGGGGGAACACTGAAGCTTTCTTT. It yields the protein CASSFSVGGNTEAFF. The J gene is TRBJ1-1, the V gene TRBV28, with TRBD1 as a possible D gene (5 bases). Germline assignment: CDR1 MDHEN and CDR2 SYDVKM. The CDR3 spans 15 residues. V lost 3 bases and J 1 base, leaving 12 bases between the germline ends.

This clone occurred once. The J gene is TRBJ1-1, the V gene TRBV5-6; D gene ambiguous. The CDR3 length is 15 residues. CDR1 is SGHDT and CDR2 is YYEEEE in the germline V gene. V was pared by 1 base and J by 2 bases, with 12 bases between. Here the CDR3 DNA reads TGTGCCAGCAGCTTGTCCCCTGTCGTAAACACTGAAGCTTTCTTT. Protein sequence: CASSLSPVVNTEAFF. The complete variable domain, with remaining parts taken from reference TRBV5-6 and TRBJ1-1, reads DAGVTQSPTHLIKTRGQQVTLRCSPKSGHDTVSWYQQALGQGPQFIFQYYEEEERQRGNFPDRFSGHQFPNYSSELNVNALLLGDSALYLCASSLSPVVNTEAFFGQGTRLTVV.

This clone was detected only a few times. The chain uses TRBV5-8 and TRBJ2-7; D unclear. The length of the CDR3 is 13 residues. V was pared by 5 bases and J by 1 base, with 10 bases between. Germline V gives CDR1 SGHTS, CDR2 YDEGEE. The CDR3 region is CASSSRHSYEQYF. CDR3 bases: TGTGCCAGCAGTTCGAGACATTCCTACGAGCAGTACTTC.

The chain uses TRBV5-1 and TRBJ2-3, with D perhaps matching TRBD1 (6 bases). The CDR3 runs 12 residues. Germline V gives CDR1 SGHRS, CDR2 YFSETQ. V was cut by 4 bases and J by 8 bases, with 11 bases left in between. In DNA, the CDR3 is TGCGCCAGCAGCGAACAGGGAGCTACGCAGTATTTT. This gives the protein CASSEQGATQYF.

The chain links TRBV10-1 to TRBJ2-4; 7 bases align to TRBD1. Trimming took 5 bases from V and 0 from J; bases not matched to a gene: 1. CDR1 WNHNN and CDR2 SYGVQD come from the germline V gene (reference sequence). This CDR3 is 14 amino acids long. The CDR3 loop is CASSRTGAKNIQYF. The CDR3 nucleotides read TGCGCCAGCAGTCGGACAGGAGCCAAAAACATTCAGTACTTC.

CDR3 in amino acids: CASSLGLAGGQRNEQFF. The DNA of the CDR3 is TGTGCCAGCAGCCTGGGACTAGCGGGGGGGCAGAGAAATGAGCAGTTCTTC. The rearrangement uses TRBV7-3 and TRBJ2-1; 16 nucleotides line up with TRBD2. V was clipped by 5 bases and J by 7 bases; unmatched bases: 8. There are 17 residues in the CDR3. Germline V gene data show CDR1 as SGHTA and CDR2 as FQGTGA.

V usage is TRBV19 and J usage is TRBJ2-1; 7 nucleotides align to TRBD1. V was clipped by 7 bases and J by 2 bases; unmatched bases: 11. The CDR3 extends over 16 amino acids. Germline V lookup: CDR1 LNHDA, CDR2 SQIVND (reference sequence). The CDR3 DNA reads as TGTGCCAGTACCTCCCAGGGGGTTTCGACCTACAATGAGCAGTTCTTC. This gives the protein CASTSQGVSTYNEQFF.